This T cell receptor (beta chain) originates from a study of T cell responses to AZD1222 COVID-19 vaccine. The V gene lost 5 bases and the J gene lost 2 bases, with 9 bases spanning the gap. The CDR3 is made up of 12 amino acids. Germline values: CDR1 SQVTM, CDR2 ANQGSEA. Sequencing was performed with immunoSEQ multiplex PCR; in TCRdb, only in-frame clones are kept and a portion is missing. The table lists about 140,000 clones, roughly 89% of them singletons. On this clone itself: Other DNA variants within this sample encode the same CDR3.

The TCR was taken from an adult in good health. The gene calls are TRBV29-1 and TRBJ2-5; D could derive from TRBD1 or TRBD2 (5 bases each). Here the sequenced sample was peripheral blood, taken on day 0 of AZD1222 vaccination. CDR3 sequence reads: CSVRDGQETQYF. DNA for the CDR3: TGCAGCGTTAGGGACGGTCAAGAGACCCAGTACTTC.